Sequencing of this TCR beta chain was carried out in a study of CD4 and CD8 cells across lung adenocarcinoma regions (dated by TCRdb to about 2018). Concerning the study at large: To look at intratumor heterogeneity in the T cell receptor repertoire, the study compared tumor centers against tumor margins.

The protocol used for the library was PCR. The reads were generated on a HiSeq X Ten. TCRdb passed the public sequencing reads through fastp at Q25 and MiXCR, retaining productive beta sequences. For every CDR3 protein sequence, its rows merge into one entry that carries the most common genes and DNA. The table for this sample lists 16,000 or so distinct CDR3 sequences; roughly 51% of them were counted only once. Around 55% of the sample belongs to the ten largest clones. The donors were patients who had localized lung adenocarcinoma, which is a subtype of non-small cell lung cancer. The centers of localized lung adenocarcinomas were where the samples came from. For TCR repertoire analysis, CD8+ T cells from tumor tissue were profiled apart from CD4+ T cells. The CDR3 contains 14 residues when both ends are counted. Reading the germline V gene gives CDR1 ENHRY and CDR2 SYGVKD. A word on this clonotype: Its binding antigen is unknown. The conserved phenylalanine or tryptophan is not found at the CDR3 terminus, so this likely reflects a read error. No DNA is shown, since the ends of the CDR3 on it are uncertain; the CDR3 is the one TCRdb lists.

This clonotype was sampled from a female donor with lung adenocarcinoma. The CD4 and CD8 labels of this study may be unreliable. The specimen was CD8+ T cells from the center of a lung tumor. The cell subset or site label for this specimen denotes: tumor center region. The V and J segments used are TRBV10-3 and TRBJ2-3; the table calls TRBD2, which could not be checked here. For the CDR3, the sequence is CAGSGGQDQDTQYL.